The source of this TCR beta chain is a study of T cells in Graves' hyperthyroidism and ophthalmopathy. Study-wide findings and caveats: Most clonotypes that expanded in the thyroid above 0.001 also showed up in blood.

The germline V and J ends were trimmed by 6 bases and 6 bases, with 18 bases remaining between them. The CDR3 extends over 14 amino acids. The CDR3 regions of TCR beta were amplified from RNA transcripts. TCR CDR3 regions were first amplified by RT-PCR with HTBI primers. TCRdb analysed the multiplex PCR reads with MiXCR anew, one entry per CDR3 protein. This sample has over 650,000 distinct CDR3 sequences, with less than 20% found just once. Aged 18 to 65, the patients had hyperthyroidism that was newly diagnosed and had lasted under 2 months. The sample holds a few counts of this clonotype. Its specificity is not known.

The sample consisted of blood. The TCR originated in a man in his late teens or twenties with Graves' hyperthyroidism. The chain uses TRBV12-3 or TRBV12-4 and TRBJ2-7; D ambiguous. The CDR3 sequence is CASRPTVRVGEQYF. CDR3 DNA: TGTGCCAGCAGGCCGACGGTTAGAGTCGGCGAGCAGTACTTC.